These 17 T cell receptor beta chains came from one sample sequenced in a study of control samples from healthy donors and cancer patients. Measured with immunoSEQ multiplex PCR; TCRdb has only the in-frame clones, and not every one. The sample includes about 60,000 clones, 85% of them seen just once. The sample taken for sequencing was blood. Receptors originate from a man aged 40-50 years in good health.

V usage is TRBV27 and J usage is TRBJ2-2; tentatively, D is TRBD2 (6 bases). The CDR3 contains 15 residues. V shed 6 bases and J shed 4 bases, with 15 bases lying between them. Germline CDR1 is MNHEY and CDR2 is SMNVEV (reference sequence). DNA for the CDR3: TGTGCCAGCAGCCGTGGGGGGACCGTCACCGGGGAGCTGTTTTTT. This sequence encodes CASSRGGTVTGELFF.

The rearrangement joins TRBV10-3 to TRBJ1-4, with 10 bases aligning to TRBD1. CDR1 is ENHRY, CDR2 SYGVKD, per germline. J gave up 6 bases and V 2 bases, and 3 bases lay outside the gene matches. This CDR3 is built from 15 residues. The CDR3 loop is CAISEDGTGDEKLFF. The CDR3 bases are TGTGCCATCAGTGAGGACGGGACAGGGGATGAAAAACTGTTTTTT.

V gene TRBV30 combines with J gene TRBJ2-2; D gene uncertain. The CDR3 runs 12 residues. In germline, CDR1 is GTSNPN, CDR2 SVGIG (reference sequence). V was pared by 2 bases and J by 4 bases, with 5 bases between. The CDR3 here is CAWSFSTGELFF. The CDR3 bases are TGTGCCTGGAGTTTCAGCACCGGGGAGCTGTTTTTT.

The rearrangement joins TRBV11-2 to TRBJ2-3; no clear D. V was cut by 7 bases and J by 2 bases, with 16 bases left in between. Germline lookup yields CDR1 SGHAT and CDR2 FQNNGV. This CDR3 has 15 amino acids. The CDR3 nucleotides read TGTGCCAGCACGCTGGGCCTTTCCACCACAGATACGCAGTATTTT. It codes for CASTLGLSTTDTQYF.

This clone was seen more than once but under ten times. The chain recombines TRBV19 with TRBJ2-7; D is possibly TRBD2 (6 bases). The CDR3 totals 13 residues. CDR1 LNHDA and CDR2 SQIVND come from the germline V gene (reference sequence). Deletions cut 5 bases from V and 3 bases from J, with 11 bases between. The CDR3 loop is CASSEREVYEQYF. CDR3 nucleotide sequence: TGTGCCAGTAGTGAAAGGGAGGTCTACGAGCAGTACTTC.

The CDR3 region has the DNA TGTGCCAGTACACTCAGGACAGGACGCACAGATACGCAGTATTTT. As protein: CASTLRTGRTDTQYF. The chain links TRBV19 to TRBJ2-3; 7 nucleotides match TRBD1. The junction had 8 bases not matched to a gene; V was cut back by 7 bases and J by 1 base. The CDR3 has 15 residues. CDR1 is LNHDA and CDR2 is SQIVND in the germline V gene (reference sequence).

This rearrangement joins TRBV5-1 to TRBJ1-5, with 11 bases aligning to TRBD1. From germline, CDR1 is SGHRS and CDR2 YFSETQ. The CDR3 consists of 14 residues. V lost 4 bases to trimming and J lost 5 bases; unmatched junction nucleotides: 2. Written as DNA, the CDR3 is TGCGCCAGCAGCAAGGGACAGGGGGATCAGCCCCAGCATTTT. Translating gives CASSKGQGDQPQHF.

This CDR3 reads CASSEGRTRNTEAFF. The CDR3, as DNA: TGTGCCAGCAGCGAGGGGAGAACTAGGAACACTGAAGCTTTCTTT. The rearrangement joins TRBV7-2 to TRBJ1-1, with D tentatively TRBD1 (5 bases). CDR1 is SGHTA and CDR2 is FQGNSA in the germline V gene. V dropped 5 bases and J dropped 1 base, with 14 bases sitting between them. This CDR3 is built from 15 residues.

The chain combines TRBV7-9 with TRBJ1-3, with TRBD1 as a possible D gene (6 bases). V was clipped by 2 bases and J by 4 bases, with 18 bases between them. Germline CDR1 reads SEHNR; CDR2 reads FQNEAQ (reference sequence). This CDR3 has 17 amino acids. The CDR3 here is CASSLIGGQFLGNTIYF. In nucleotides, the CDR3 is TGTGCCAGCAGCTTAATCGGGGGGCAGTTTCTCGGAAACACCATATATTTT.

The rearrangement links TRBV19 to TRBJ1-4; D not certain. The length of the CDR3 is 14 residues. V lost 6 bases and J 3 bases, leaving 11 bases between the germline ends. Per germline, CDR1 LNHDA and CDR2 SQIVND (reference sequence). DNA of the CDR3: TGTGCCAGTAGAGCCACAGCGGCTAATGAAAAACTGTTTTTT. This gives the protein CASRATAANEKLFF.

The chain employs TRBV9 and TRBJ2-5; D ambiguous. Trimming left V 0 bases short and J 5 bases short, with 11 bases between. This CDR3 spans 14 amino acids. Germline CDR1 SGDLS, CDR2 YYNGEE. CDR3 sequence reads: CASSVVPFGETQYF. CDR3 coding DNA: TGTGCCAGCAGCGTAGTCCCCTTTGGGGAGACCCAGTACTTC.

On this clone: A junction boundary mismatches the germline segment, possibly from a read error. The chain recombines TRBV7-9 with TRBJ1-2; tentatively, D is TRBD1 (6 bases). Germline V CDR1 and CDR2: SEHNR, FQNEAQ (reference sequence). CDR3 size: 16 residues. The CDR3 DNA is TGTGTCAGCAGCTTAGTCCGCGCGGCGCCCGGGACAGGCTACACCTTC. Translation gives CVSSLVRAAPGTGYTF.

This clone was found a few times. The CDR3 sequence is CASSLVRAAPGTGYTF. The CDR3 nucleotides read TGTGCCAGCAGCTTAGTCCGCGCGGCGCCCGGGACAGGCTACACCTTC. The V call is TRBV7-9, the J call TRBJ1-2; tentative D call: TRBD1 (6 bases). CDR1 SEHNR and CDR2 FQNEAQ come from the germline V gene (reference sequence). V dropped 1 base and J dropped 8 bases, with 20 bases sitting between them. The CDR3 is made up of 16 amino acids.

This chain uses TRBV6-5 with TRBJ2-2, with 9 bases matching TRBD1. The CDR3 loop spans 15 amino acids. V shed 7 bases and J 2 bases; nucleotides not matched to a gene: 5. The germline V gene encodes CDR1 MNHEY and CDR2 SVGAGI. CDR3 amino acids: CASTGTGLNTGELFF. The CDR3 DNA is TGTGCCAGCACGGGGACAGGGCTAAACACCGGGGAGCTGTTTTTT.

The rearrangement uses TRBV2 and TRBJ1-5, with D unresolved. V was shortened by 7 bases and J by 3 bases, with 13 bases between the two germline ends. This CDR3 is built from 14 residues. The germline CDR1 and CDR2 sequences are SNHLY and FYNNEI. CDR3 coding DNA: TGTGCCAGCACCGGTCAGGTCGCCAATCAGCCCCAGCATTTT. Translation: CASTGQVANQPQHF.

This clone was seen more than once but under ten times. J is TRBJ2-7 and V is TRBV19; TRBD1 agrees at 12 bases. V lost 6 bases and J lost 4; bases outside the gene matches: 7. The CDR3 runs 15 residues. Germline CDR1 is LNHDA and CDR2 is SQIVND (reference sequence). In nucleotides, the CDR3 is TGTGCCAGTAGCTCCCCGGGACAGGGGGCATACGAGCAGTACTTC. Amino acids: CASSSPGQGAYEQYF.

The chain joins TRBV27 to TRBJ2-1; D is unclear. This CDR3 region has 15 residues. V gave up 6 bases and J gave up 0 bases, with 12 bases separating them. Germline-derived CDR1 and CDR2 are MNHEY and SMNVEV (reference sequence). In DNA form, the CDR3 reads TGTGCCAGCAGCCTAGTAGAAAGCTCCTACAATGAGCAGTTCTTC. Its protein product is CASSLVESSYNEQFF.